A selection of T cell receptor beta chains follows, all from one sample in a study of T cell responses to AZD1222 COVID-19 vaccine. Method: immunoSEQ multiplex PCR; TCRdb's copy keeps in-frame clones and lacks some. The sample has under 150,000 clones, roughly 92% seen once. The sequences come from peripheral blood, collected 28 days after the second AZD1222 dose. The receptor set was obtained from an adult who received the AZD1222 COVID-19 vaccine. Each CDR3 is given with its conserved first and last residue. Each record gives: V gene, J gene, D gene, clone size, CDR3 protein, CDR3 DNA. The D gene is left open where the match is weak. Only some rows state a clone size, as once, few, many or a class for expanded clones.

v_call: TRBV29-1; j_call: TRBJ1-1; d_call: NA; clone_size: once; cdr3_aa: CSVEEDWTEAFF; cdr3_nt: TGCAGCGTTGAAGAGGATTGGACTGAAGCTTTCTTT
v_call: TRBV7-3; j_call: TRBJ2-1; d_call: TRBD2; clone_size: NA; cdr3_aa: CASSQGTSGSNEQFF; cdr3_nt: TGTGCCAGCAGCCAAGGGACTAGCGGGAGCAATGAGCAGTTCTTC
v_call: TRBV29-1; j_call: TRBJ2-1; d_call: NA; clone_size: NA; cdr3_aa: CSVGFPQEQFF; cdr3_nt: TGCAGCGTTGGGTTTCCCCAGGAGCAGTTCTTC
v_call: TRBV4-1; j_call: TRBJ2-1; d_call: NA; clone_size: NA; cdr3_aa: CASSQSSPALNEQFF; cdr3_nt: TGCGCCAGCAGCCAATCCAGTCCTGCCTTGAATGAGCAGTTCTTC
v_call: TRBV5-1; j_call: TRBJ2-3; d_call: NA; clone_size: NA; cdr3_aa: CASSLGLTNTDTQYF; cdr3_nt: TGCGCCAGCAGCTTGGGCCTGACGAACACAGATACGCAGTATTTT
v_call: TRBV30; j_call: TRBJ1-5; d_call: NA; clone_size: NA; cdr3_aa: CAWSVGPHNQPQHF; cdr3_nt: TGTGCCTGGAGTGTAGGTCCGCATAATCAGCCCCAGCATTTT
v_call: TRBV30; j_call: TRBJ1-6; d_call: NA; clone_size: NA; cdr3_aa: CAWSVSDSLLHF; cdr3_nt: TGTGCCTGGAGTGTCTCGGACAGTCTACTCCACTTT
v_call: TRBV15; j_call: TRBJ2-5; d_call: TRBD1; clone_size: NA; cdr3_aa: CATSRESRGRLSLGTQYF; cdr3_nt: TGTGCCACCAGCAGAGAATCAAGGGGGCGCTTAAGTTTGGGGACCCAGTACTTC
v_call: TRBV10-3; j_call: TRBJ1-1; d_call: NA; clone_size: NA; cdr3_aa: CAISEWQNEAFF; cdr3_nt: TGTGCCATCAGTGAATGGCAGAATGAAGCTTTCTTT
v_call: TRBV28; j_call: TRBJ1-1; d_call: TRBD1; clone_size: NA; cdr3_aa: CASSPPRDRSEAFF; cdr3_nt: TGTGCCAGCAGTCCCCCCCGGGACAGGTCTGAAGCTTTCTTT
v_call: TRBV4-2; j_call: TRBJ2-7; d_call: NA; clone_size: once; cdr3_aa: CASRREAGTYEQYF; cdr3_nt: TGTGCCAGCAGGAGGGAAGCCGGGACCTACGAGCAGTACTTC
v_call: TRBV7-2; j_call: TRBJ1-1; d_call: NA; clone_size: NA; cdr3_aa: CASSLRSESEAFF; cdr3_nt: TGTGCCAGCAGCTTACGGTCAGAATCTGAAGCTTTCTTT
v_call: TRBV28; j_call: TRBJ2-1; d_call: NA; clone_size: NA; cdr3_aa: CASRMTRYNEQFF; cdr3_nt: TGTGCCAGCAGGATGACTAGATACAATGAGCAGTTCTTC
v_call: TRBV9; j_call: TRBJ2-3; d_call: TRBD2; clone_size: NA; cdr3_aa: CASSTQPGLSTDTQYF; cdr3_nt: TGTGCCAGCTCAACACAGCCGGGACTATCCACAGATACGCAGTATTTT